This note documents a single TCR beta chain sequence. This record belongs to a study of blood T cell repertoires in COVID-19. Across the study: The analysed material was cDNA or gDNA that came from T cells, B-cell-depleted T cells, or PBMCs.

In the original analysis: Using reference gene primer amplification, nucleated cell counts were estimated. Clones were read by immunoSEQ multiplex PCR, and TCRdb kept only the in-frame ones, dropping some. V, J and clone size derive from that table, while D and trimming were established from the DNA sequence. The table has roughly 150,000 clones, roughly nine tenths seen once. Germline values: CDR1 LGHDT, CDR2 YNNKEL (reference sequence). V lost 0 bases and J 2 bases, leaving 7 bases between the germline ends. This CDR3 is built from 14 residues. V gene TRBV3-1 (or the pseudogene TRBV3-2) combines with J gene TRBJ1-2; D is unclear. The sample was peripheral blood. The receptor was isolated from a woman between 65 and 79 years old with acute or convalescent COVID-19. In nucleotides, the CDR3 is TGTGCCAGCAGCCAAGAACAGAGAAACTATGGCTACACCTTC. This encodes CASSQEQRNYGYTF.